Below, one T cell receptor beta chain is given with its context. Its antigen is not identified. This entry is derived from a study of cytomegalovirus exposure and HLA in healthy donors. Broader study findings: The study recorded about 160 TCR beta chains that were cytomegalovirus-associated.

Produced via immunoSEQ multiplex PCR; TCRdb's table is partial and in-frame only. Of roughly 330,000 clones in the sample, approximately 90% were seen once. With 5 bases removed from V and 6 bases from J, the gap between germline ends came to 14 bases. CDR1 and CDR2 (germline): MNHNY, SVGAGI (reference sequence). This CDR3 spans 13 amino acids. The receptor's source is a young woman in good health and CMV-seropositive. The specimen sequenced was PBMCs. The V and J genes are TRBV6-6 and TRBJ2-7, with D uncertain. CDR3 amino acids: CASSVSAPLEQYF. CDR3 nucleotides: TGTGCCAGCAGTGTCTCCGCCCCTCTCGAGCAGTACTTC.